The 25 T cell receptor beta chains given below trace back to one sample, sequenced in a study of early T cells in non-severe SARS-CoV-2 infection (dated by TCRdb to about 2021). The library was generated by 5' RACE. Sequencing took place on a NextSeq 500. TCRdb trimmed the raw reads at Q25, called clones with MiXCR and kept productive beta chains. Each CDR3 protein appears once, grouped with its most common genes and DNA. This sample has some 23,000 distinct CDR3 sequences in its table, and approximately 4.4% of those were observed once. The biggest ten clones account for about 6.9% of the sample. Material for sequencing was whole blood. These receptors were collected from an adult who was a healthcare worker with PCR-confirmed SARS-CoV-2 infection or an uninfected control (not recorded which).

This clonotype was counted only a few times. The CDR3 spells CASSLARQNTEAFF. For the CDR3, the DNA is TGCGCCAGCAGCTTGGCCCGACAGAACACTGAAGCTTTCTTT. The chain carries TRBV5-1 and TRBJ1-1, with D uncertain. V was pared by 0 bases and J by 1 base, with 7 bases between. Germline CDR1 SGHRS, CDR2 YFSETQ. The CDR3 totals 14 residues.

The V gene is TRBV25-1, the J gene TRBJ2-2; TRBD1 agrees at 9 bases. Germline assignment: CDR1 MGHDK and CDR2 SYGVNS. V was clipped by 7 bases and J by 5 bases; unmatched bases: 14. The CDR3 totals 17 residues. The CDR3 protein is CASTDSGTGLWTGELFF. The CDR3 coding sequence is TGTGCCAGCACCGATTCCGGGACAGGGCTCTGGACCGGGGAGCTGTTTTTT.

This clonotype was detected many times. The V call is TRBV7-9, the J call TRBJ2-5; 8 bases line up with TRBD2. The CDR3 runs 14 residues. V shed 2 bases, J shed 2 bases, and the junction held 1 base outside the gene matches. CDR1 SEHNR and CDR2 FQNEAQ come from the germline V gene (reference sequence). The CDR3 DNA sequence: TGTGCCAGCAGCTTATCTAGCGGGCAAGAGACCCAGTACTTC. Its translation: CASSLSSGQETQYF.

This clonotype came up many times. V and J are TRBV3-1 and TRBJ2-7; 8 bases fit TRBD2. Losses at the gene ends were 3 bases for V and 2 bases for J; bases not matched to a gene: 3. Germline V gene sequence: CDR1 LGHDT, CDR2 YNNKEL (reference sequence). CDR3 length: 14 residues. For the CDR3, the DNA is TGTGCCAGCAGCCATAGCGGGACCCCCTACGAGCAGTACTTC. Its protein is CASSHSGTPYEQYF.

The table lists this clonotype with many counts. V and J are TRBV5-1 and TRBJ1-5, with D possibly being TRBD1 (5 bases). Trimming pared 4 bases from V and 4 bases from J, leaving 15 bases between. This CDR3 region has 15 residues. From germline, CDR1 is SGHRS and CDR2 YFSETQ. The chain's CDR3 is CASSIGSGHNQPQHF. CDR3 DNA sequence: TGCGCCAGCAGCATTGGGTCAGGACATAATCAGCCCCAGCATTTT. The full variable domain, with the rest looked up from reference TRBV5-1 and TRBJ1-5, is KAGVTQTPRYLIKTRGQQVTLSCSPISGHRSVSWYQQTPGQGLQFLFEYFSETQRNKGNFPGRFSGRQFSNSRSEMNVSTLELGDSALYLCASSIGSGHNQPQHFGDGTRLSIL.

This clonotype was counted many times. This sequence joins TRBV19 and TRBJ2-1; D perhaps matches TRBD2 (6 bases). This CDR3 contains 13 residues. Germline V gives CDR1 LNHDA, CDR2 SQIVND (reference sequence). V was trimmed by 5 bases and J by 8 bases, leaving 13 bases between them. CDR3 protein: CASSPGTADEQFF. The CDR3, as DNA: TGTGCCAGTAGTCCAGGGACTGCTGATGAGCAGTTCTTC.

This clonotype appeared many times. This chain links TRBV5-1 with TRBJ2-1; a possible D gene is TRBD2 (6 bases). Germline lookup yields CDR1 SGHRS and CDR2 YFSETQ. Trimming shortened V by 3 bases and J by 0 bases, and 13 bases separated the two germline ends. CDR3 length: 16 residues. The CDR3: CASSWGDLSSYNEQFF. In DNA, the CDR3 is TGCGCCAGCAGCTGGGGGGACCTCTCCTCCTACAATGAGCAGTTCTTC.

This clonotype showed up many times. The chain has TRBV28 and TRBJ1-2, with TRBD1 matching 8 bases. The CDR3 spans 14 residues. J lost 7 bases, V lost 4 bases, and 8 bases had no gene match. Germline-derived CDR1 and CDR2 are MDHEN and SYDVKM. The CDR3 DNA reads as TGTGCCAGCAGTTCTCCGGGACAGGCTAGTGGCTACACCTTC. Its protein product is CASSSPGQASGYTF.

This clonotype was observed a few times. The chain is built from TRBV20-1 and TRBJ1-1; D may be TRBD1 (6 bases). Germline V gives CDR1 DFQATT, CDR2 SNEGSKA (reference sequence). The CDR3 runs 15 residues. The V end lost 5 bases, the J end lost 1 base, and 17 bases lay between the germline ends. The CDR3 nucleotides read TGCAGTGCTGGAGGGGGTGACGGGACGAACACTGAAGCTTTCTTT. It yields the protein CSAGGGDGTNTEAFF.

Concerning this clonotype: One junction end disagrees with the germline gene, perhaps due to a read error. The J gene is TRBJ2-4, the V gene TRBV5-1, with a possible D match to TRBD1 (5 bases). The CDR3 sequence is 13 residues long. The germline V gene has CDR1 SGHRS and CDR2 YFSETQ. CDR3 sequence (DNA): TGCGTCAGCAGCCTGGACAACAAAAACATTCAGTACTTC. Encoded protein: CVSSLDNKNIQYF.

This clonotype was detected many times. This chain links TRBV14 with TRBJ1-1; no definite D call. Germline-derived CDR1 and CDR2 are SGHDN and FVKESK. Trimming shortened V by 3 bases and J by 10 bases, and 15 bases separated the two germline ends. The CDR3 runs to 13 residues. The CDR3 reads CASSHLTHRSAFF. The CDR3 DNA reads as TGTGCCAGCAGCCACCTCACCCATCGGTCAGCTTTCTTT.

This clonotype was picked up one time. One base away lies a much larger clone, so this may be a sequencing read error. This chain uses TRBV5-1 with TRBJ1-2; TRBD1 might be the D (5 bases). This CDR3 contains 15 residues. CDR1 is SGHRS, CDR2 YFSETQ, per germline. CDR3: CASSFAPERGYGYAF. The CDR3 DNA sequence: TGCGCCAGCAGCTTTGCTCCAGAACGGGGCTATGGCTACGCCTTC.

The CDR3 region is CASSLGLGGSPLHF. The CDR3 nucleotides read TGTGCCAGCAGTTTAGGTTTAGGCGGCTCACCCCTCCACTTT. This chain connects TRBV12-3 or TRBV12-4 to TRBJ1-6; D not resolved. The V gene lost 1 base and the J gene lost 10 bases, with 11 bases spanning the gap. This CDR3 comprises 14 residues.

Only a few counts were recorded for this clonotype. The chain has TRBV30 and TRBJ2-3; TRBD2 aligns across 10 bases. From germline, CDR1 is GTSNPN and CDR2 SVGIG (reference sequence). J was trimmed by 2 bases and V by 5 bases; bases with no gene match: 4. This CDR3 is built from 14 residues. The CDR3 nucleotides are TGTGCCTGGCGGACTAGCGGCAACACAGATACGCAGTATTTT. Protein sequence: CAWRTSGNTDTQYF.

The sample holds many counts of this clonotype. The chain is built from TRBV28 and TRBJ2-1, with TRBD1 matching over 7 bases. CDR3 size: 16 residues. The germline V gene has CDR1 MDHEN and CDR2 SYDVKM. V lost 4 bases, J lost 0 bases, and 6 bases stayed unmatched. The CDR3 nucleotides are TGTGCCAGCAGTTCGACAGGGACGTCCTCCTACAATGAGCAGTTCTTC. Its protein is CASSSTGTSSYNEQFF.

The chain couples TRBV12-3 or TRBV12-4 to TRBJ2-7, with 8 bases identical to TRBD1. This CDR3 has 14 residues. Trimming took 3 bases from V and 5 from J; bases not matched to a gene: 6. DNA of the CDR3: TGTGCCAGCAGTTTGGGGACAGGTATCGACGAGCAGTACTTC. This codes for CASSLGTGIDEQYF.

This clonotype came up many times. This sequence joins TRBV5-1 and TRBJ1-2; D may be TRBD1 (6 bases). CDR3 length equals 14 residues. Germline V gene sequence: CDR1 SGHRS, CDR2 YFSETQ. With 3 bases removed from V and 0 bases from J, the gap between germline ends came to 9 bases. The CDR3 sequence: CASSSGQPNYGYTF. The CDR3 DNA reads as TGCGCCAGCAGCTCCGGACAGCCTAACTATGGCTACACCTTC.

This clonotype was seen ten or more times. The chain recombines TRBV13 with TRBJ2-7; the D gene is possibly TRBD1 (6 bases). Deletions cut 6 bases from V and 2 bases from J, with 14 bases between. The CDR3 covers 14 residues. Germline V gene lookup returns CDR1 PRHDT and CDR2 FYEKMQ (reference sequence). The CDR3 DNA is TGTGCCAGCAGGAAACAGGGTTCCACCTACGAGCAGTACTTC. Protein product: CASRKQGSTYEQYF.

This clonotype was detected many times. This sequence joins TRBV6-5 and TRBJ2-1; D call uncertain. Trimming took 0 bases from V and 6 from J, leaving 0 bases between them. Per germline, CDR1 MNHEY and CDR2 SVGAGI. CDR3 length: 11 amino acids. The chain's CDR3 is CASSYSNEQFF. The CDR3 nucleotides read TGTGCCAGCAGTTACTCCAATGAGCAGTTCTTC.

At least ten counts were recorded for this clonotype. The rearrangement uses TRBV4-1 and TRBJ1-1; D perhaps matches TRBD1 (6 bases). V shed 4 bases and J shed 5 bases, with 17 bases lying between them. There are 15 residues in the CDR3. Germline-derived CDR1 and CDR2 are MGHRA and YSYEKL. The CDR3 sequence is CASSLGPGAVTEAFF. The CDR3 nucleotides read TGCGCCAGCAGCCTAGGGCCGGGGGCGGTGACTGAAGCTTTCTTT.

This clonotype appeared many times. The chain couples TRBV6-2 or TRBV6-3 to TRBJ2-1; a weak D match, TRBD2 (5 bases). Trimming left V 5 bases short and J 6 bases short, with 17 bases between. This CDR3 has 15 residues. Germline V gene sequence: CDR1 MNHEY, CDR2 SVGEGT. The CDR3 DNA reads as TGTGCCAGCAGTCATCGAAGCGGCATCGGCAATGAGCAGTTCTTC. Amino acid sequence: CASSHRSGIGNEQFF.

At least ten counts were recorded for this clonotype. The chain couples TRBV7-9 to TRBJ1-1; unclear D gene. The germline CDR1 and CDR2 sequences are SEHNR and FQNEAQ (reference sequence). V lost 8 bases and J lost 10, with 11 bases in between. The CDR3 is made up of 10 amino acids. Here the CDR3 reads CASDPLGAFF. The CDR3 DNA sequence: TGTGCCAGCGATCCCCTAGGAGCTTTCTTT.

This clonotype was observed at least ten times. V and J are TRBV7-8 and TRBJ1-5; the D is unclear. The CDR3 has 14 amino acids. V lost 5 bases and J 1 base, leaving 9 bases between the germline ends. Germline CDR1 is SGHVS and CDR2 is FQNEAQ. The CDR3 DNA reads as TGTGCCAGCAGCGGGATGGGGAGCAATCAGCCCCAGCATTTT. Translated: CASSGMGSNQPQHF.

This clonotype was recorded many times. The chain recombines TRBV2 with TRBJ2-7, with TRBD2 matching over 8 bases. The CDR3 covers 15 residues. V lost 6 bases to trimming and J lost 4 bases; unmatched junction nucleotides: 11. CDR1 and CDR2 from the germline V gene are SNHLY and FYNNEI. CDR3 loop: CASRPSGSFSYEQYF. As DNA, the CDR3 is TGTGCCAGCAGACCGAGCGGGAGTTTCAGTTACGAGCAGTACTTC.

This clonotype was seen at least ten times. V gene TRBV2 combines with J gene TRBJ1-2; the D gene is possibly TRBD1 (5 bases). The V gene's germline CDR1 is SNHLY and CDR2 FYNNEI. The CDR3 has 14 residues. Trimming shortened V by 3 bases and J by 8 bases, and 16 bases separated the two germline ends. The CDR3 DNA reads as TGTGCCAGCAGTGAGCACAGCGTCGGGGCGGGCTACACCTTC. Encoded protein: CASSEHSVGAGYTF.